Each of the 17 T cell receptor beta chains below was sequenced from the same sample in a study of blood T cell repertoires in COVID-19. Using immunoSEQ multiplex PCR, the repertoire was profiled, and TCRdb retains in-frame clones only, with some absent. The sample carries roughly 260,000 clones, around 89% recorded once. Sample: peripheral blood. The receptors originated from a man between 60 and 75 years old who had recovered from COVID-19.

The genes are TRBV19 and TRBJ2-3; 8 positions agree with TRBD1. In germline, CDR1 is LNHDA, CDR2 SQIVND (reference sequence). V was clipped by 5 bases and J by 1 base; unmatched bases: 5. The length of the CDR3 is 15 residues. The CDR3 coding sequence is TGTGCCAGTAGTCCCGAGGGACAGGGCACAGATACGCAGTATTTT. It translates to CASSPEGQGTDTQYF.

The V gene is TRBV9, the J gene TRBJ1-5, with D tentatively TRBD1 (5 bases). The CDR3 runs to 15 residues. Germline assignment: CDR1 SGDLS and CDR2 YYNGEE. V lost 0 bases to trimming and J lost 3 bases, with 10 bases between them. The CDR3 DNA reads TGTGCCAGCAGCGTAGAGGGAGGGGTCAATCAGCCCCAGCATTTT. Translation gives CASSVEGGVNQPQHF.

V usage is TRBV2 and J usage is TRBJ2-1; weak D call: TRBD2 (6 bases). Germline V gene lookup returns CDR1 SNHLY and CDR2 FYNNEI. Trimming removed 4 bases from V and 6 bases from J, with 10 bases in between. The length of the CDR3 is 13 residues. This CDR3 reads CASSGVGGNEQFF. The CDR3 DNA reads TGTGCCAGCAGTGGTGTCGGGGGCAATGAGCAGTTCTTC. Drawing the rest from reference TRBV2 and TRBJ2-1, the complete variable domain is EPEVTQTPSHQVTQMGQEVILRCVPISNHLYFYWYRQILGQKVEFLVSFYNNEISEKSEIFDDQFSVERPDGSNFTLKIRSTKLEDSAMYFCASSGVGGNEQFFGPGTRLTVL.

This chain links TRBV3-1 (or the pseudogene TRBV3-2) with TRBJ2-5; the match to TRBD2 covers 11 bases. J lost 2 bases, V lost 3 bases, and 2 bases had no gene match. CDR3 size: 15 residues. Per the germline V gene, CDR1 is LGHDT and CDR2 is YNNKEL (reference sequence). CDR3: CASSHGTSGQETQYF. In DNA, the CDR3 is TGTGCCAGCAGCCATGGGACTAGCGGTCAAGAGACCCAGTACTTC.

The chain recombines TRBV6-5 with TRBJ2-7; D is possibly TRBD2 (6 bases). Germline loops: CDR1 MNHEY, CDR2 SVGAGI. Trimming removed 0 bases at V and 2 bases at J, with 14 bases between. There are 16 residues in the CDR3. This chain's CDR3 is CASSYSAGRRAYEQYF. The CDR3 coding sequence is TGTGCCAGCAGTTACTCGGCGGGACGGCGAGCCTACGAGCAGTACTTC.

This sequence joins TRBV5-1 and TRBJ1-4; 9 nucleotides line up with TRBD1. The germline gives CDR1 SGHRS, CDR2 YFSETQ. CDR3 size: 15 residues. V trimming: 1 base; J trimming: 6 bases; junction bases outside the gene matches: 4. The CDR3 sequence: CASSLTGGADEKLFF. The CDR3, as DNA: TGCGCCAGCAGCTTGACAGGGGGCGCTGATGAAAAACTGTTTTTT.

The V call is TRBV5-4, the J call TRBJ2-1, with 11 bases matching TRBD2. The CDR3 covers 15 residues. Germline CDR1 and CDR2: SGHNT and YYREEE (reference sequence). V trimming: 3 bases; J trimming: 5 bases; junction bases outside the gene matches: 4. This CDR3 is CASSSQLAGDNEQFF. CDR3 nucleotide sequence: TGTGCCAGCAGCTCACAACTAGCGGGGGACAATGAGCAGTTCTTC.

In DNA, the CDR3 is TGTGCCAGCAGCCAAACAACCCGGACAGGGAATTTTGGCTACACCTTC. This codes for CASSQTTRTGNFGYTF. J is TRBJ1-2 and V is TRBV4-2; TRBD1 aligns across 8 bases. Per germline, CDR1 LGHNA and CDR2 YNFKEQ. CDR3 size: 16 residues. The V and J ends lost 2 bases and 7 bases, in that order; junction bases with no gene match: 12.

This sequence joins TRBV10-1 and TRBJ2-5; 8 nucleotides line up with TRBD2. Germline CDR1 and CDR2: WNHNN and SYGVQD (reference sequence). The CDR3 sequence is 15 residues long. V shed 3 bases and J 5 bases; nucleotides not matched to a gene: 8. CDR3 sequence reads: CASSEVGGAVETQYF. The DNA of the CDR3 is TGCGCCAGCAGTGAAGTCGGGGGGGCCGTGGAGACCCAGTACTTC.

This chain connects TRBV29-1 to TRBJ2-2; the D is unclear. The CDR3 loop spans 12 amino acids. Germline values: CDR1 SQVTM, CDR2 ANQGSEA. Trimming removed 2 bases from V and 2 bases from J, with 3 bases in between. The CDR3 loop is CSVERNTGELFF. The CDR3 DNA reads TGCAGCGTTGAACGTAACACCGGGGAGCTGTTTTTT.

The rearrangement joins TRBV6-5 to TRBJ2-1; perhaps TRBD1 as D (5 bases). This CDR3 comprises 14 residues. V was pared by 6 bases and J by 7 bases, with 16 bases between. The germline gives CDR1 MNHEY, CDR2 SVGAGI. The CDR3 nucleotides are TGTGCCAGCAGCCCCCCAGGGCGATGGAATGAGCAGTTCTTC. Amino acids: CASSPPGRWNEQFF.

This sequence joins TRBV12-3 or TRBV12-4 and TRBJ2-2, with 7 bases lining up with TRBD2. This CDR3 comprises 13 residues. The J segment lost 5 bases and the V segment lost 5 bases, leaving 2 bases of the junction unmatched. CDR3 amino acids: CASSAGGTGELFF. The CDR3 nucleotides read TGTGCCAGCAGTGCCGGGGGGACCGGGGAGCTGTTTTTT.

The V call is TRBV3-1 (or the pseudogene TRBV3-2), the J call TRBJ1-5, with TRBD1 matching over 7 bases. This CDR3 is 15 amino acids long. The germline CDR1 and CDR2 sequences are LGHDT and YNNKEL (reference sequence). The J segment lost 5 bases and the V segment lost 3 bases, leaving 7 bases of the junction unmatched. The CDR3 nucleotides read TGTGCCAGCAGCCAGACGACAGGGACCTATCAGCCCCAGCATTTT. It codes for CASSQTTGTYQPQHF.

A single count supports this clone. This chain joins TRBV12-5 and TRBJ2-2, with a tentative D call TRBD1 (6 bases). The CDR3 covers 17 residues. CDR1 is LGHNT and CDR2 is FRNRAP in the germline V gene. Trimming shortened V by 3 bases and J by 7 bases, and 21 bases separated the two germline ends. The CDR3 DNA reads TGTGCTAGTGGTTTACGCCGGGACAATTCTCGCTTCGGGGAGCTGTTTTTT. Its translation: CASGLRRDNSRFGELFF.

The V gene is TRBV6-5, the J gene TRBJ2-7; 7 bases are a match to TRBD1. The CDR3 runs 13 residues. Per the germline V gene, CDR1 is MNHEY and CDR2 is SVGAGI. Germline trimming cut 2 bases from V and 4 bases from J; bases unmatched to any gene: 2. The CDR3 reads CASSYVRGYEQYF. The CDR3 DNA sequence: TGTGCCAGCAGTTACGTCAGGGGGTACGAGCAGTACTTC.

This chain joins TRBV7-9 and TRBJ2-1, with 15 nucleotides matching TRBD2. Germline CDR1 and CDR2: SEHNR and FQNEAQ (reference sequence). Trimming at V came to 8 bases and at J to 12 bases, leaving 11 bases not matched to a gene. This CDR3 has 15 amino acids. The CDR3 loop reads CASESGLAGGNRQFF. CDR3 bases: TGTGCCAGCGAGTCAGGACTAGCGGGGGGGAATAGGCAGTTCTTC.

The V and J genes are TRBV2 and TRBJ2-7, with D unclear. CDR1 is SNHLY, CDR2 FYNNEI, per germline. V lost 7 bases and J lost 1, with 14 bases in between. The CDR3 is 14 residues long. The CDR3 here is CASKRGGSSYEQYF. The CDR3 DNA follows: TGTGCCAGCAAACGCGGTGGCAGTTCCTACGAGCAGTACTTC.